These 32 T cell receptor beta chains came from one sample sequenced in a study of T cells in Graves' hyperthyroidism and ophthalmopathy (dated by TCRdb to between 2018 and 2020). The method was multiplex PCR. The instrument was an Illumina HiSeq 2000. TCR beta CDR3 regions were amplified from RNA transcripts. The first round of RT-PCR for the TCR CDR3 was performed with the HTBI primer set and the Qiagen OneStep RT-PCR kit. In-frame beta chains were kept once TCRdb had trimmed the public reads at Q25 with fastp and called clones with MiXCR. Every distinct CDR3 protein forms one entry, paired with its most common genes and DNA. The sample table lists 300,000 to 400,000 distinct CDR3 sequences, under 20% of them with a count of one. The top ten constitute about 38% of the sample. Material: blood. These receptors all stem from a man younger than 35 with Graves' ophthalmopathy.

A note on this clonotype: A read error may produce the germline difference seen at one junction end. V gene TRBV28 combines with J gene TRBJ2-1; possibly TRBD2 for D (5 bases). The J call may be mistaken, given a closer DNA end match to TRBJ2-7. This CDR3 has 15 residues. The germline gives CDR1 MDHEN, CDR2 SYDVKM. DNA of the CDR3: TGCGCCAGCAGTTCCCTAGGGCGGGTAGACAATGAGCAGTACTTC. Amino acids: CASSSLGRVDNEQYF.

The chain carries TRBV27 and TRBJ1-3; D is ambiguous. CDR1 and CDR2 (germline): MNHEY, SMNVEV (reference sequence). This CDR3 contains 15 residues. V gave up 4 bases and J gave up 1 base, with 11 bases separating them. For the CDR3, the DNA is TGTGCCAGCAGTTCCGGGCTCTGGTCTGGAAACACCATATATTTT. Translating gives CASSSGLWSGNTIYF.

The chain carries TRBV7-9 and TRBJ2-5; TRBD1 might be the D (6 bases). CDR3 length: 14 residues. Looked up from germline, CDR1 is SEHNR and CDR2 is FQNEAQ (reference sequence). Trimming cost V 3 bases and J 3 bases, with 11 bases left between them. The DNA of the CDR3 is TGTGCCAGCAGCTTGAGGACAGACGAAGAGACCCAGTACTTC. Protein product: CASSLRTDEETQYF.

Many counts were recorded for this clonotype. The chain couples TRBV5-1 to TRBJ2-7; 7 nucleotides match TRBD1. Germline-derived CDR1 and CDR2 are SGHRS and YFSETQ. The junction had 5 bases not matched to a gene; V was cut back by 3 bases and J by 5 bases. The CDR3 length is 13 residues. CDR3 sequence (DNA): TGCGCCAGCAGCTCGACAGGGCAAAACGAGCAGTACTTC. Its translation: CASSSTGQNEQYF.

This clonotype was observed at least ten times. J is TRBJ1-5 and V is TRBV7-9, with D uncertain. V shed 1 base and J shed 2 bases, with 0 bases lying between them. Germline values: CDR1 SEHNR, CDR2 FQNEAQ (reference sequence). This CDR3 has 12 residues. The CDR3 is CASSLGNQPQHF. The CDR3 DNA reads as TGTGCCAGCAGCTTAGGCAATCAGCCCCAGCATTTT.

This clonotype was detected many times. The V call is TRBV2, the J call TRBJ1-1; perhaps TRBD1 as D (5 bases). This CDR3 contains 13 residues. The germline V gene has CDR1 SNHLY and CDR2 FYNNEI. The ends were cut back, 6 bases at V and 1 base at J, with 9 bases in the middle. The CDR3 DNA follows: TGTGCCAGCAGCGGGGACGGGAACACTGAAGCTTTCTTT. Protein sequence: CASSGDGNTEAFF.

As to this clonotype: This could be a read error, since a much larger clone is one nucleotide away. The chain employs TRBV20-1 and TRBJ2-3; 8 bases are a match to TRBD2. Unmatched junction bases numbered 5, after V lost 3 bases and J lost 0 bases. CDR1 and CDR2 (germline): DFQATT, SNEGSKA (reference sequence). The CDR3 loop spans 15 amino acids. This CDR3 reads CSASVAGTSTDTQYF. CDR3 DNA: TGCAGTGCTAGCGTAGCGGGAACTAGCACAGATACGCAGTATTTT.

The chain couples TRBV11-2 to TRBJ2-3; 7 bases align to TRBD1. V shed 5 bases and J 4 bases; nucleotides not matched to a gene: 6. This CDR3 is built from 14 residues. The V gene's germline CDR1 is SGHAT and CDR2 FQNNGV. CDR3 residues: CASSVTGAADTQYF. In DNA form, the CDR3 reads TGTGCCAGCAGCGTTACAGGGGCCGCAGATACGCAGTATTTT.

This clonotype was found many times. The V and J genes are TRBV11-1 and TRBJ1-1, with a possible D match to TRBD1 (5 bases). Trimming removed 3 bases from V and 4 bases from J, with 15 bases in between. Germline CDR1 SGHAT, CDR2 FQDESV (reference sequence). This CDR3 region has 15 residues. The CDR3 region is CASSFRRGGGTEAFF. The CDR3 DNA is TGTGCCAGCAGCTTCAGACGGGGCGGCGGCACTGAAGCTTTCTTT.

This clonotype was detected many times. This may come from a read error, since a much larger clone is one base off. The CDR3 loop is CASTWGNTEAFF. As DNA, the CDR3 is TGTGCCAGCACTTGGGGGAACACTGAAGCTTTCTTT. The V call is TRBV6-1, the J call TRBJ1-1, with D unclear. Germline CDR1 MNHNS, CDR2 SASEGT. Trimming cost V 7 bases and J 1 base, with 7 bases left between them. The length of the CDR3 is 12 residues.

This clonotype was observed many times. The rearrangement joins TRBV20-1 to TRBJ1-2, with 7 bases fitting TRBD1. Germline loops: CDR1 DFQATT, CDR2 SNEGSKA (reference sequence). The trim removed 0 bases at V and 7 bases at J, leaving 8 bases unmatched. The CDR3 runs 14 residues. The CDR3 reads CSARDRLTGTGYTF. CDR3 sequence (DNA): TGCAGTGCTAGAGATCGGTTGACAGGGACTGGCTACACCTTC.

This clonotype was counted ten times or more. With a much larger clone just one base away, this may be a read error. The chain has TRBV7-2 and TRBJ2-7; TRBD1 aligns across 7 bases. The germline gives CDR1 SGHTA, CDR2 FQGNSA. The CDR3 runs to 14 residues. With V trimmed by 5 bases and J by 1 base, 5 bases remained unmatched. The CDR3 DNA reads TGTGCCAGCAGCCCCGCGACAGGGTCCTACGAGCAGTACTTC. Protein product: CASSPATGSYEQYF.

This clonotype was found many times. The chain combines TRBV7-9 with TRBJ2-7, with no clear D. V was shortened by 3 bases and J by 2 bases, with 11 bases between the two germline ends. The CDR3 is 14 residues long. Germline CDR1 is SEHNR and CDR2 is FQNEAQ (reference sequence). CDR3 protein: CASSFGGYTYEQYF. The CDR3 DNA follows: TGTGCCAGCAGCTTTGGCGGTTATACCTACGAGCAGTACTTC.

This clonotype was seen a handful of times. This chain uses TRBV11-3 with TRBJ1-6; D gene unclear. The germline V gene encodes CDR1 SGHNT and CDR2 YENEEA. V was cut by 5 bases and J by 9 bases, with 20 bases left in between. The CDR3 has 16 residues. This CDR3 reads CASSLGRGSEGSPLHF. The CDR3 nucleotides read TGTGCCAGCAGCCTAGGGCGGGGATCCGAGGGTTCACCCCTCCACTTT.

Worth noting for this clonotype: A much larger clone differs by one base, so this may be a read error. J is TRBJ2-7 and V is TRBV12-3 or TRBV12-4, with D perhaps matching TRBD1 (5 bases). The CDR3 runs to 13 residues. V shed 11 bases and J shed 5 bases, with 19 bases lying between them. CDR3 loop: CAGGWQGDDEQYF. Here the CDR3 DNA reads TGTGCCGGCGGTTGGCAGGGTGACGACGAGCAGTACTTC.

A few counts support this clonotype. The chain links TRBV12-3 or TRBV12-4 to TRBJ2-1, with a tentative D call TRBD1 (6 bases). The CDR3 totals 13 residues. Trimming cost V 3 bases and J 9 bases, with 12 bases left between them. CDR3 residues: CASSFSGEGEQFF. The CDR3 DNA reads as TGTGCCAGCAGTTTTTCAGGGGAAGGTGAGCAGTTCTTC.

This clonotype was found many times. This chain links TRBV5-1 with TRBJ2-3; D is perhaps TRBD1 (5 bases). This CDR3 comprises 15 residues. Trimming removed 4 bases from V and 0 bases from J, with 12 bases in between. CDR1 is SGHRS, CDR2 YFSETQ, per germline. CDR3 protein: CASSPDTSSTDTQYF. Here the CDR3 DNA reads TGCGCCAGCAGCCCGGACACTTCTAGCACAGATACGCAGTATTTT.

CDR3 in DNA: TGTGCCAGTAATTACGGGATAAACACTGAAGCTTTCTTT. It specifies CASNYGINTEAFF. The genes are TRBV19 and TRBJ1-1; D is ambiguous. CDR3 length: 13 residues. Germline V lookup: CDR1 LNHDA, CDR2 SQIVND (reference sequence). The V end was cut by 7 bases, the J end by 2 bases, with 11 bases between.

The genes are TRBV7-9 and TRBJ2-4, with D unclear. CDR1 is SEHNR, CDR2 FQNEAQ, per germline (reference sequence). CDR3 length equals 15 residues. V was clipped by 2 bases and J by 2 bases, with 10 bases between them. CDR3 sequence reads: CASSLLARSKNIQYF. The CDR3, as DNA: TGTGCCAGCAGCTTATTGGCGCGGTCCAAAAACATTCAGTACTTC.

The sample holds many counts of this clonotype. This CDR3 is CASSSTKRGAYNEQFF. The CDR3 DNA sequence: TGTGCCAGCAGCTCAACCAAGCGGGGGGCCTACAATGAGCAGTTCTTC. The V call is TRBV7-9, the J call TRBJ2-1; TRBD2 aligns across 9 bases. V lost 4 bases and J lost 2; bases outside the gene matches: 6. CDR1 is SEHNR and CDR2 is FQNEAQ in the germline V gene (reference sequence). CDR3 length equals 16 residues.

Concerning this clonotype: This clone may be a read error of a much larger clone one base away. V usage is TRBV27 and J usage is TRBJ1-2; TRBD1 aligns across 12 bases. Trimming removed 6 bases from V and 11 bases from J; junction bases left unmatched: 13. This CDR3 is 15 amino acids long. From germline, CDR1 is MNHEY and CDR2 SMNVEV (reference sequence). CDR3 in DNA: TGTGCCAGCAGCCCGGGACAGGGGGCAGGGGTGGATTACACCTTC. This sequence encodes CASSPGQGAGVDYTF.

The V and J genes are TRBV18 and TRBJ1-3; no clear D. The CDR3 is 15 amino acids. The V and J ends lost 2 bases and 0 bases respectively, with 8 bases between them. Germline-derived CDR1 and CDR2 are KGHSH and LQKENI. The chain's CDR3 is CASSPGPSSGNTIYF. The DNA of the CDR3 is TGTGCCAGCTCACCAGGACCATCCTCTGGAAACACCATATATTTT. The entire variable domain, with the rest obtained from reference TRBV18 and TRBJ1-3, is as follows: NAGVMQNPRHLVRRRGQEARLRCSPMKGHSHVYWYRQLPEEGLKFMVYLQKENIIDESGMPKERFSAEFPKEGPSILRIQQVVRGDSAAYFCASSPGPSSGNTIYFGEGSWLTVV.

This clonotype was seen repeatedly, ten times or more. The chain recombines TRBV5-6 with TRBJ1-1; D ambiguous. CDR1 and CDR2 from the germline V gene are SGHDT and YYEEEE. V gave up 5 bases and J gave up 1 base, with 12 bases separating them. The CDR3 contains 14 residues. CDR3 region: CASRPAWGNTEAFF. In nucleotides, the CDR3 is TGTGCCAGCAGACCAGCGTGGGGGAACACTGAAGCTTTCTTT.

This chain's CDR3 is CASNVGGENTGELFF. DNA of the CDR3: TGTGCCAGCAACGTTGGGGGGGAGAACACCGGGGAGCTGTTTTTT. The V gene is TRBV6-1, the J gene TRBJ2-2; 7 bases match TRBD2. Germline loops: CDR1 MNHNS, CDR2 SASEGT. V dropped 7 bases and J dropped 1; count of bases not matched to a gene: 6. This CDR3 spans 15 amino acids.

The chain recombines TRBV19 with TRBJ2-1; possibly TRBD2 for D (6 bases). The CDR3 spans 13 residues. Germline CDR1 LNHDA, CDR2 SQIVND (reference sequence). V was shortened by 4 bases and J by 10 bases, with 14 bases between the two germline ends. Written as DNA, the CDR3 is TGTGCCAGTAGTACCCTGGGAGGCGGGGAGCAGTTCTTC. Translating gives CASSTLGGGEQFF.

This clonotype was counted a few times. The rearrangement links TRBV7-9 to TRBJ2-7; D ambiguous. This CDR3 is 16 amino acids long. Trimming shortened V by 1 base and J by 5 bases, and 18 bases separated the two germline ends. Looked up from germline, CDR1 is SEHNR and CDR2 is FQNEAQ (reference sequence). The CDR3 loop is CASSLDRSARRNEQYF. The CDR3, as DNA: TGTGCCAGCAGCTTAGATCGCTCAGCCCGTCGGAACGAGCAGTACTTC.

V is TRBV20-1 and J is TRBJ2-3; D might be TRBD1 (6 bases). Germline V gene sequence: CDR1 DFQATT, CDR2 SNEGSKA (reference sequence). V dropped 1 base and J dropped 3 bases, with 11 bases sitting between them. The CDR3 runs 14 residues. This CDR3 reads CSARAQGLTDTQYF. In nucleotides, the CDR3 is TGCAGTGCTAGAGCCCAGGGGTTGACAGATACGCAGTATTTT.

On this clonotype itself: This may be a read error, as it is one base from a much larger clone. The chain carries TRBV28 and TRBJ2-5; no reliable D call. The V gene lost 3 bases and the J gene lost 2 bases, with 19 bases spanning the gap. CDR1 and CDR2 (germline): MDHEN, SYDVKM. This CDR3 region has 17 residues. In DNA form, the CDR3 reads TGTGCCAGCAGTTTCTGGTGGTTGGCCACTCGGCAAGAGACCCAGTACTTC. Protein: CASSFWWLATRQETQYF.

This chain joins TRBV15 and TRBJ1-5; weak D call: TRBD1 (5 bases). The CDR3 contains 14 residues. Germline CDR1 reads LNHNV; CDR2 reads YYDKDF (reference sequence). The V gene lost 5 bases and the J gene lost 2 bases, with 10 bases spanning the gap. CDR3 sequence: CATSARGGNQPQHF. The CDR3 DNA reads TGTGCCACCAGCGCCCGGGGCGGCAATCAGCCCCAGCATTTT.

This clonotype came up many times. The gene calls are TRBV12-3 or TRBV12-4 and TRBJ1-1, with a weak D call TRBD1 (6 bases). Trimming took 8 bases from V and 5 from J, leaving 18 bases between them. This CDR3 region has 14 residues. CDR3 protein: CASPPRGRGTEAFF. For the CDR3, the DNA is TGTGCCAGCCCACCTAGGGGGAGAGGAACTGAAGCTTTCTTT.

A remark on this clonotype: A much more abundant neighbour one base away suggests this may be a read error. The rearrangement links TRBV20-1 to TRBJ2-1; maybe TRBD2 (6 bases). The CDR3 sequence is 13 residues long. The germline V and J ends were trimmed by 2 bases and 5 bases, with 10 bases remaining between them. From germline, CDR1 is DFQATT and CDR2 SNEGSKA (reference sequence). As DNA, the CDR3 is TGCAGTGCTAGAAGACTAGGGGACAATGAGCAGTTCTTC. Translating it yields CSARRLGDNEQFF.

This clonotype was recorded a few times. V gene TRBV7-9 combines with J gene TRBJ2-1; D is perhaps TRBD1 (5 bases). Germline CDR1 is SEHNR and CDR2 is FQNEAQ (reference sequence). This CDR3 has 13 residues. Trimming stripped 3 bases from V and 9 bases from J, with 12 bases between. The CDR3 loop is CASSFGRVGEQFF. CDR3 nucleotides: TGTGCCAGCAGCTTCGGCAGGGTTGGTGAGCAGTTCTTC.